This T cell receptor (beta chain) was captured by sequencing in a study of T-cell reconstitution after alpha-beta-depleted transplantation in children. During its preparation, the TCRbeta library received unique molecular identifiers. In TCRdb, the PCR reads were re-called with MiXCR into one record per CDR3 protein. The data show 540,000 or so distinct CDR3 sequences, under 30% seen once. Study observations and caveats: There were reportedly several hundred expanded graft clones from which alpha-beta T cells came about two months after transplant. One year after transplant, T-cell counts and diversity came mostly from newly produced T cells. TCRbeta diversity was high at day 60 in some patients (a result of surviving recipient T cells and thymic progenitors).

Germline V gene lookup returns CDR1 SQVTM and CDR2 ANQGSEA. The germline V and J ends were trimmed by 4 bases and 6 bases, with 9 bases remaining between them. The CDR3 sequence is 11 residues long. This clonotype was counted only a few times. Its antigen is currently unknown. This sample comprised PBMCs, mostly from graft donor cells, obtained 360 days after TCRalphabeta/CD19-depleted stem cell transplant. The receptor comes from a boy under three years old who had a stem cell transplant for acute myeloid leukemia, so the T cells may come from the graft donor. The chain uses TRBV29-1 and TRBJ1-2; D gene uncertain. For the CDR3, the DNA is TGCAGCGTTGTCGTCGGGGATGGCTACACCTTC. Protein: CSVVVGDGYTF.